These 3 T cell receptor beta chains originate from one sample sequenced in a study of blood T cell repertoires in COVID-19. Produced via immunoSEQ multiplex PCR; TCRdb's table is partial and in-frame only. The sample has a few hundred thousand clones, more than 75% seen once; the top ten hold around 0.91%. Sequenced sample: peripheral blood. The receptor source for this set is a woman aged 40 to 50 who had recovered from COVID-19.

CDR3: CASSQPGQGRETQYF. The CDR3 nucleotides are TGTGCCAGCAGCCAACCAGGACAGGGGAGAGAGACCCAGTACTTC. The chain is built from TRBV3-1 (or the pseudogene TRBV3-2) and TRBJ2-5; 9 bases are a match to TRBD1. CDR1 is LGHDT and CDR2 is YNNKEL in the germline V gene (reference sequence). CDR3 size: 15 residues. With V trimmed by 2 bases and J by 4 bases, 5 bases remained unmatched.

CDR3: CASSVALGRSPLHF. The CDR3 nucleotides are TGTGCCAGCAGCGTAGCTCTGGGCCGCTCACCCCTCCACTTT. V gene TRBV9 combines with J gene TRBJ1-6; D not certain. CDR3 size: 14 residues. Trimming pared 0 bases from V and 10 bases from J, leaving 11 bases between. CDR1 is SGDLS and CDR2 is YYNGEE in the germline V gene.

The chain recombines TRBV6-5 with TRBJ2-7; D is perhaps TRBD2 (6 bases). The germline gives CDR1 MNHEY, CDR2 SVGAGI. The CDR3 covers 16 residues. Trimming pared 0 bases from V and 0 bases from J, leaving 12 bases between. CDR3 nucleotides: TGTGCCAGCAGTTACTCCCCAGCGGGCCGCTCCTACGAGCAGTACTTC. Translating it yields CASSYSPAGRSYEQYF.